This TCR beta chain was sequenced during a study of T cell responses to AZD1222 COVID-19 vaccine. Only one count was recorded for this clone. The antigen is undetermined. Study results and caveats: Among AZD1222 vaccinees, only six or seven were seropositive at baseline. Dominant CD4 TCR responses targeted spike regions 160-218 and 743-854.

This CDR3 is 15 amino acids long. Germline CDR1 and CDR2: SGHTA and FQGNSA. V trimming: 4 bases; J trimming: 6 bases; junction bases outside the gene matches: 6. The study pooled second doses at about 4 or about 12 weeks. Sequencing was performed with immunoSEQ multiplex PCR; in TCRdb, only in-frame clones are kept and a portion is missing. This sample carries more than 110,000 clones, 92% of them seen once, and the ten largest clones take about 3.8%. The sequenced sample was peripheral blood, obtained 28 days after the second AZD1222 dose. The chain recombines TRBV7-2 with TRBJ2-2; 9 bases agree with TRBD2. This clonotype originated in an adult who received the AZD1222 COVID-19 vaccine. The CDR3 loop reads CASSSLAGVPGELFF. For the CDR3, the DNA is TGTGCCAGCAGCTCCTTAGCGGGAGTTCCCGGGGAGCTGTTTTTT.